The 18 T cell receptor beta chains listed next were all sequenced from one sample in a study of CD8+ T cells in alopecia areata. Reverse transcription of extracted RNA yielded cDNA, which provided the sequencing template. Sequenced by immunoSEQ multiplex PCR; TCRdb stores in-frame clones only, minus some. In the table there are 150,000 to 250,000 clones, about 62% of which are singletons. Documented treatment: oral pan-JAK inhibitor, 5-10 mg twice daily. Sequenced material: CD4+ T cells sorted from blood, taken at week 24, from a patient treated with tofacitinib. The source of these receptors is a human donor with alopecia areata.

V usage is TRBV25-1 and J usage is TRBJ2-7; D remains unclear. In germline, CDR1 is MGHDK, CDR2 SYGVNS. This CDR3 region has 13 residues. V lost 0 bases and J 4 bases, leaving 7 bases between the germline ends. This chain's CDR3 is CASSEYQAYEQYF. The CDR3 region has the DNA TGTGCCAGCAGTGAATATCAAGCGTACGAGCAGTACTTC.

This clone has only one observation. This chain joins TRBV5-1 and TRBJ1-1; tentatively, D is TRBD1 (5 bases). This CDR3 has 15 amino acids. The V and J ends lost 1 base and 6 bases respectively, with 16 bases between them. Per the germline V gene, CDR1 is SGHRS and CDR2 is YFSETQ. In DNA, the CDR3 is TGCGCCAGCAGCTTGAGTGCAGGGAGAGTGCCTGAAGCTTTCTTT. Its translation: CASSLSAGRVPEAFF. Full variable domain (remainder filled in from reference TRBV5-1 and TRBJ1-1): KAGVTQTPRYLIKTRGQQVTLSCSPISGHRSVSWYQQTPGQGLQFLFEYFSETQRNKGNFPGRFSGRQFSNSRSEMNVSTLELGDSALYLCASSLSAGRVPEAFFGQGTRLTVV.

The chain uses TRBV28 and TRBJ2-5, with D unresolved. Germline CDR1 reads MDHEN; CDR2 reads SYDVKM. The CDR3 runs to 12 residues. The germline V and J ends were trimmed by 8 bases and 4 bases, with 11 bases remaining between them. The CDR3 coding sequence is TGTGCCAGCGACACCCCAAGAGAGACCCAGTACTTC. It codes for CASDTPRETQYF. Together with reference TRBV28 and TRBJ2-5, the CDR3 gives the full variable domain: DVKVTQSSRYLVKRTGEKVFLECVQDMDHENMFWYRQDPGLGLRLIYFSYDVKMKEKGDIPEGYSVSREKKERFSLILESASTNQTSMYLCASDTPRETQYFGPGTRLLVL.

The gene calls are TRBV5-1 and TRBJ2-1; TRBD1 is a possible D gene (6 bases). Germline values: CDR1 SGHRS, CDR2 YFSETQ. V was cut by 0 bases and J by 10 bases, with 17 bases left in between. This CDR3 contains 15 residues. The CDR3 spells CASSLAPHNREEQFF. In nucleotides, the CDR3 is TGCGCCAGCAGCTTGGCCCCGCATAACAGGGAAGAGCAGTTCTTC.

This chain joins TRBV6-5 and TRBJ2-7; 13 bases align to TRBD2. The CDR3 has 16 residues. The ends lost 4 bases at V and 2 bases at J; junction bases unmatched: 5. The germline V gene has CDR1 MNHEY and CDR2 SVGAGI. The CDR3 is CASSSPGLAGTYEQYF. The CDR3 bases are TGTGCCAGCAGTTCCCCGGGACTAGCGGGAACCTACGAGCAGTACTTC.

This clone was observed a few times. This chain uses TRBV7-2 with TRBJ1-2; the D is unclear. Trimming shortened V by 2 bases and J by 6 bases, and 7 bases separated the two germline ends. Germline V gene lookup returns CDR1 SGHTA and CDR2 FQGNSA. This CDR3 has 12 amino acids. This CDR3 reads CASSLMTHGYTF. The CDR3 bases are TGTGCCAGCAGCTTAATGACCCATGGCTACACCTTC.

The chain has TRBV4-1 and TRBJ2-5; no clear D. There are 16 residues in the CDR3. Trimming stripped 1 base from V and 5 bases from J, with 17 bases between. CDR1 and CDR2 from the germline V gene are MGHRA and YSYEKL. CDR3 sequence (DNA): TGCGCCAGCAGCCAAGGATCTCAAGCTGGTCTGGAGACCCAGTACTTC. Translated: CASSQGSQAGLETQYF.

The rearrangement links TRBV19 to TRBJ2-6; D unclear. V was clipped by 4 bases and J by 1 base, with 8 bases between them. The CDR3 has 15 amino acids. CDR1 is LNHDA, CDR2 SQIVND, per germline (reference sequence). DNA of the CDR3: TGTGCCAGTAGTACCGACCGTTCTGGGGCCAACGTCCTGACTTTC. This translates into CASSTDRSGANVLTF.

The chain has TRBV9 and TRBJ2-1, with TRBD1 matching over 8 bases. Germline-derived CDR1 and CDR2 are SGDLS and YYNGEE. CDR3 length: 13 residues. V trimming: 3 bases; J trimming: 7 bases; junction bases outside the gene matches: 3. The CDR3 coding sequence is TGTGCCAGCAGCGGACAGGGGAGGAATGAGCAGTTCTTC. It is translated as CASSGQGRNEQFF.

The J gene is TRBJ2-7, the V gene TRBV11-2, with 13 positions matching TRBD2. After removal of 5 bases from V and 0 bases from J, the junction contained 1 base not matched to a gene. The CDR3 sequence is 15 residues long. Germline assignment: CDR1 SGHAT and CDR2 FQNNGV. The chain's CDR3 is CASSRTSGGSYEQYF. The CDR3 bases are TGTGCCAGCAGCCGGACTAGCGGGGGCTCCTACGAGCAGTACTTC.

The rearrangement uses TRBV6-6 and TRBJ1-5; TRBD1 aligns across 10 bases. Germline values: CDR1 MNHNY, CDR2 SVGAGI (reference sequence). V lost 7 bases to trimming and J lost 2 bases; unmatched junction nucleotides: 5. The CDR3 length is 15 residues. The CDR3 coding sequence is TGTGCCAGCATAGGGACAGGGGATGGCAATCAGCCCCAGCATTTT. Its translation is CASIGTGDGNQPQHF.

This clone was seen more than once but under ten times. CDR3 protein: CASRSSDRGSTEAFF. CDR3 nucleotides: TGCGCCAGCAGATCCTCGGACAGGGGGTCCACTGAAGCTTTCTTT. The chain employs TRBV5-1 and TRBJ1-1; TRBD1 aligns across 10 bases. Per the germline V gene, CDR1 is SGHRS and CDR2 is YFSETQ. With 5 bases clipped from V and 4 bases from J, the junction kept 8 bases outside the gene matches. This CDR3 spans 15 amino acids.

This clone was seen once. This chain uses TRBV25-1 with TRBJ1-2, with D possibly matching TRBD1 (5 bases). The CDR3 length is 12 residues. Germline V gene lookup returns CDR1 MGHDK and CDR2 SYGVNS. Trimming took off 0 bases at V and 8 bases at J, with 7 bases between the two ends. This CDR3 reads CASSEYGTGYTF. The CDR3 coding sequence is TGTGCCAGCAGTGAATATGGGACCGGCTACACCTTC.

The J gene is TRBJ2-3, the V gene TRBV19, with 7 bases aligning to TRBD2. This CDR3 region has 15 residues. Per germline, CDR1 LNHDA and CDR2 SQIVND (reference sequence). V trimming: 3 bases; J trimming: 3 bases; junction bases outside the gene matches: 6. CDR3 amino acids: CASSMLQAGTDTQYF. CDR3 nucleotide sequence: TGTGCCAGTAGTATGCTACAAGCGGGGACAGATACGCAGTATTTT.

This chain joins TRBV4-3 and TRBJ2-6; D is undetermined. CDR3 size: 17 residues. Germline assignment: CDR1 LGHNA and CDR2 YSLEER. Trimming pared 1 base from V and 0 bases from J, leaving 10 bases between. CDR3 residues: CASSQVVEYSGANVLTF. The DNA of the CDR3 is TGCGCCAGCAGCCAAGTGGTAGAGTACTCTGGGGCCAACGTCCTGACTTTC.

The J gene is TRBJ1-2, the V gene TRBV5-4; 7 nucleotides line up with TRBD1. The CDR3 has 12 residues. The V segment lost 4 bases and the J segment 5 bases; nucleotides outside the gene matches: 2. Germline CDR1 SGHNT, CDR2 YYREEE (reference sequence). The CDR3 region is CASSPTGYGYTF. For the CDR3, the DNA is TGTGCCAGCAGCCCGACAGGGTATGGCTACACCTTC.

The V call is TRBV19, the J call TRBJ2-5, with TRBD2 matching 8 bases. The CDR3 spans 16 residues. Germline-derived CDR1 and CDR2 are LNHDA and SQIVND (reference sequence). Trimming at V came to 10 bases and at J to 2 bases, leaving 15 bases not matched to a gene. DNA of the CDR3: TGTGCCACCTTGGCGAACTACGGGGGGGGTCAAGAGACCCAGTACTTC. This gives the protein CATLANYGGGQETQYF.

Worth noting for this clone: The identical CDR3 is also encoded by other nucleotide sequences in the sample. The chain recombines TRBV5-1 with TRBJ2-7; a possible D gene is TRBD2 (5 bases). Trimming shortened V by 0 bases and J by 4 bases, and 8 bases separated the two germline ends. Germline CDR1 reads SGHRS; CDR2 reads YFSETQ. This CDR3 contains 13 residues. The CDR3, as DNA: TGCGCCAGCAGCTTGGCCCGGGGTTACGAGCAGTACTTC. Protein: CASSLARGYEQYF.